This T cell receptor beta chain comes out of a study of CD8 T cells in ankylosing spondylitis. Study results and limitations: Peripheral blood samples showed relatively rare disease-linked clones, and these clones were CD8+. For ankylosing spondylitis blood, a TCR beta motif of about eight highly homologous variants appeared characteristic. There was reportedly significant enrichment of clones that were disease-linked in matched ankylosing spondylitis synovial fluid.

The CDR3 length is 15 residues. In germline, CDR1 is DFQATT, CDR2 SNEGSKA (reference sequence). V lost 5 bases and J lost 9, with 23 bases in between. This clonotype has a handful of counts. Its antigen is unidentified. TCRdb passed the 5' RACE reads through MiXCR, listing each CDR3 protein once. Of roughly 700,000 distinct CDR3 sequences in the sample, 15% to 20% were seen once. Sequenced input: blood, either unsorted or a sorted T cell fraction (not recorded which). The J gene is TRBJ2-1, the V gene TRBV20-1; D could derive from TRBD1 or TRBD2 (5 bases each). The receptor was isolated from a male donor with ankylosing spondylitis. The CDR3 nucleotides read TGCAGTGCTGCACCCGGGACCAAAAATTTGGTTGAGCAGTTCTTC. Translation gives CSAAPGTKNLVEQFF.